These 2 T cell receptor beta chains came from one sample sequenced in a study of neurological immune-mediated disorders. From the 5' RACE reads, TCRdb called clonotypes with MiXCR, one entry per CDR3 protein. This repertoire shows tens of thousands of distinct CDR3 sequences, roughly 15% found once; its top ten account for roughly 27%. Source material: PBMCs. Receptors were obtained from a man between 65 and 85 years old in good health.

The chain uses TRBV28 and TRBJ2-3; weak D call: TRBD1 (5 bases). The ends were cut back, 4 bases at V and 1 base at J, with 15 bases in the middle. The CDR3 spans 16 residues. Germline loops: CDR1 MDHEN, CDR2 SYDVKM. The CDR3 reads CASSYSVGAGTDTQYF. The CDR3 region has the DNA TGTGCCAGCAGTTATTCCGTAGGGGCGGGCACAGATACGCAGTATTTT.

There are many counts of this clonotype. The chain carries TRBV5-6 and TRBJ2-6; 10 bases align to TRBD1. The J segment lost 2 bases and the V segment lost 5 bases, leaving 4 bases of the junction unmatched. This CDR3 contains 16 residues. CDR1 and CDR2 (germline): SGHDT, YYEEEE. The CDR3 DNA is TGTGCCAGCAGATCGACAGGGGGCCCTGGGGCCAACGTCCTGACTTTC. It translates to CASRSTGGPGANVLTF.